This T cell receptor beta chain was observed in a study of tumor-infiltrating lymphocytes in primary liver carcinoma. It was unsorted whole blood that yielded blood RNA, and germline DNA was also extracted. From approximately 450 ng total RNA, TCR beta cDNA was generated with a primer in the constant region. Slightly modified ARM-PCR served as the procedure for the TCR beta libraries. These libraries came from three rounds of nested multiplex PCR. The first two PCR rounds used TRBV1-TRBV30 forward primers with a C-beta reverse primer, about 10 cycles each. TCRdb redid the calling of the multiplex PCR reads with MiXCR, one entry per CDR3 protein. Of more than 150,000 distinct CDR3 sequences in the sample, over 50% were seen once. V lost 3 bases, J lost 0 bases, and 9 bases lay in between. This CDR3 is built from 15 residues. Germline CDR1 and CDR2: ENHRY and SYGVKD.

The sequence was collected from a man aged 35 to 55 with primary liver carcinoma and hepatitis B virus infection. The chain is built from TRBV10-3 and TRBJ1-5; a possible D gene is TRBD1 (5 bases). The sequencing sample was made of peripheral blood. The CDR3 nucleotides read TGTGCCATCAGTGATAGGGGCAATAGCAATCAGCCCCAGCATTTT. Protein: CAISDRGNSNQPQHF.